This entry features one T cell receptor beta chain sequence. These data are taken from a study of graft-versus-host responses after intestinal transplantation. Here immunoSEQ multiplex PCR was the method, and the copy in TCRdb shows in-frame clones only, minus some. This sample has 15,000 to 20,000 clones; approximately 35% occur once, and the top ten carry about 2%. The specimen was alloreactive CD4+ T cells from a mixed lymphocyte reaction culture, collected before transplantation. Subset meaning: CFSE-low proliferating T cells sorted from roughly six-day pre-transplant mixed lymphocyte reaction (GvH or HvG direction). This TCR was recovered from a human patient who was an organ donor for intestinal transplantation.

As DNA, the CDR3 is TGTGCCAGCAGCCAACCCACGGGGGTGGCGGGAGCATCAGATACGCAGTATTTT. Its protein product is CASSQPTGVAGASDTQYF. V is TRBV4-2 and J is TRBJ2-3; 7 nucleotides line up with TRBD2. With V trimmed by 2 bases and J by 4 bases, 15 bases remained unmatched. The CDR3 sequence is 18 residues long. Germline V CDR1 and CDR2: LGHNA, YNFKEQ.